This T cell receptor (beta chain) was profiled in a study of Tregs in tolerant kidney transplant recipients (dated by TCRdb to about 2019). In terms of the full investigation: The transplants used related donors along with nonmyeloablative bone marrow transplantation, and in the human trials mixed chimerism was transient. The study used TCRbeta sequencing to identify donor-specific regulatory T cells before combined kidney and bone marrow transplantation, then tracked those cells after transplant. Results the study describes overall, beyond this receptor: For some patients the PCR primers changed over time, which made it impossible to compare the samples from those patients at the nucleotide level. Biological reproducibility was not directly assessed, although technical replication error appeared to be minimal. The most biologically relevant and donor-specific TCRbeta repertoire appeared to be identified by expanding Tregs with activated donor B cells. The study was limited by small patient numbers, and the findings need validation in larger populations and under other immunosuppression protocols. Donor-specific Treg expansion exceeded global Treg expansion in tolerant patients, suggesting antigen-driven rather than nonspecific expansion.

As to this clone: Its recognized antigen is unknown. The sample holds no much larger clone one base away, and base qualities are not on file.

For TCRbeta CDR3 sequencing, genomic DNA from the sorted cells was extracted using the QIAGEN DNeasy Blood and Tissue Kit. High-throughput TCRbeta CDR3 sequencing, which included PCR amplification with bias correction and internal controls, was done commercially through immunoSEQ. For the original study's pipeline: A unique productive TCRbeta sequence was defined by the CDR3 nucleotide sequence when primers matched, and otherwise by the CDR3 amino acid sequence together with the Vbeta and Jbeta genes. Sorting error was corrected by removing sequences shared between sorted populations at a frequency ratio of 2:1 or less, and the remaining shared sequences were assigned to the higher population. Sequences were defined as donor-reactive when expanded at least 5-fold in CFSE-low cells versus unstimulated cells and present at a frequency of at least 0.01% in CFSE-low cells. Repertoire divergence was quantified by Jensen-Shannon divergence using the top 100 TCRbeta sequences ranked by frequency. For samples with multiple sequencing runs, sorting error was corrected in each run separately before the runs were combined. Sourced from immuneACCESS, this table was stored by TCRdb with only in-frame sequences that have V and J called. A share of the clones is absent; for the studies checked, an unresolved V gene accounts for under half, and the remainder has no known explanation. Clonal size and the V and J genes are those of that table, whereas D and trimming came from the DNA. Present in this sample are tens of thousands of clones, approximately 85% of which were seen just once. Clones ranked in the top ten supply under 2.5% of the sample.

V and J are trimmed by 3 bases and 0 bases, and the gene matches miss 7 bases of the junction. The germline V gene sets CDR1 to KGHSH and CDR2 to LQKENI. The CDR3 contains 16 residues, cysteine and phenylalanine counted. The sequence is cut down to CDR3 DNA, 48 bases in frame from base 1. The sample's time point label, decoded: blood sample drawn before combined kidney and bone marrow transplant. Thawed PBMCs were FACS-sorted into unstimulated Tregs (CD4+CD25+CD127-), CD4+ non-Tregs (CD4+CD25-), CD4 cells and CD8 cells. Thawed PBMCs were rested overnight at 37 degrees C with around 200 IU/ml IL-2 before Treg sorting. The patients were 4 recipients of combined kidney and bone marrow transplants from the ITN036ST trial, and samples were available only for these trial subjects. Healthy control blood was separated into PBMCs by Ficoll density gradient and cryopreserved, and patient PBMCs were collected both before and after transplant.

The V and J genes are TRBV18 and TRBJ1-1, with 7 central nucleotides matching TRBD1. The clonotype comes from a human donor who received a combined kidney and bone marrow transplant. The source material was Tregs from blood, sampled before the transplant. CDR3 sequence: CASSPATGTLNTEAFF. The DNA sequence follows: TGTGCCAGCTCACCCGCGACAGGGACCTTGAACACTGAAGCTTTCTTT.